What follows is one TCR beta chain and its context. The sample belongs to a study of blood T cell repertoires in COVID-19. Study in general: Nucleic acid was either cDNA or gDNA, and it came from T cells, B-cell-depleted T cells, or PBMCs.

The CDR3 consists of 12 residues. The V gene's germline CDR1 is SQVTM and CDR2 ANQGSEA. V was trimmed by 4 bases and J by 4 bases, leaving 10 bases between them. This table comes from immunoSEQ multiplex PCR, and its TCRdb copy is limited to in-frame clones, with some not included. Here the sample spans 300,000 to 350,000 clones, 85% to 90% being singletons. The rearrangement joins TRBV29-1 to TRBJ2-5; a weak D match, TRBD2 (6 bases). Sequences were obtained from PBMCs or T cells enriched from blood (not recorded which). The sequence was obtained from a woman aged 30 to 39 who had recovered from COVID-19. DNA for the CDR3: TGCAGCGTTGGGAGGGTCACAGAGACCCAGTACTTC. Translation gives CSVGRVTETQYF.